Following are 23 T cell receptor beta chains from one sample sequenced in a study of T cells in Graves' hyperthyroidism and ophthalmopathy. It was RNA transcripts that yielded the amplified TCR beta CDR3 regions. When the TCR CDR3 underwent first-round RT-PCR, the HTBI primer set was used. In TCRdb, the multiplex PCR reads were re-called with MiXCR into one record per CDR3 protein. The sample lists a few hundred thousand distinct CDR3 sequences, approximately 16% seen once, with 40% to 65% in the top ten. Sequencing was done on a sample of blood. Receptors were obtained from a woman aged 45-60 years with Graves' hyperthyroidism.

The chain has TRBV28 and TRBJ2-2, with TRBD2 identical over 8 bases. The CDR3 is 16 residues long. CDR1 and CDR2 (germline): MDHEN, SYDVKM. Trimming at V came to 3 bases and at J to 6 bases, leaving 9 bases not matched to a gene. As DNA, the CDR3 is TGTGCCAGCAGTTTCGTGGTGGTAGCGGGATCCGGGGAGCTGTTTTTT. Protein sequence: CASSFVVVAGSGELFF.

This clonotype showed up many times. The chain is built from TRBV29-1 and TRBJ1-1; 9 bases align to TRBD1. The CDR3 extends over 14 amino acids. With V trimmed by 6 bases and J by 3 bases, 8 bases remained unmatched. Germline CDR1 is SQVTM and CDR2 is ANQGSEA. CDR3: CSVTPGQGYTEAFF. The CDR3 DNA is TGCAGCGTGACCCCGGGACAGGGTTACACTGAAGCTTTCTTT. Drawing the rest from reference TRBV29-1 and TRBJ1-1, the complete variable domain is SAVISQKPSRDICQRGTSLTIQCQVDSQVTMMFWYRQQPGQSLTLIATANQGSEATYESGFVIDKFPISRPNLTFSTLTVSNMSPEDSSIYLCSVTPGQGYTEAFFGQGTRLTVV.

This rearrangement joins TRBV11-2 to TRBJ2-4, with a weak D call TRBD2 (6 bases). Germline V gives CDR1 SGHAT, CDR2 FQNNGV. V was trimmed by 5 bases and J by 8 bases, leaving 22 bases between them. This CDR3 contains 16 residues. In DNA, the CDR3 is TGTGCCAGCAGCACCGGGACTGTTACTAGGATCGACATTCAGTACTTC. Its translation is CASSTGTVTRIDIQYF.

Details on this clonotype: At one end the junction does not follow the germline gene, possibly because of a read error. The chain recombines TRBV6-1 with TRBJ1-5; D is unresolved. This CDR3 is built from 15 residues. Per the germline V gene, CDR1 is MNHNS and CDR2 is SASEGT. The CDR3 coding sequence is TGTGCCTGCAGTACAAACAGCTATAGCAATCAGCCCCAGCATTTT. Translating it yields CACSTNSYSNQPQHF.

The V and J genes are TRBV24-1 and TRBJ2-3; 8 nucleotides line up with TRBD2. With 3 bases clipped from V and 2 bases from J, the junction kept 6 bases outside the gene matches. The CDR3 sequence is 16 residues long. Germline V CDR1 and CDR2: KGHDR, SFDVKD. The CDR3 nucleotides are TGTGCCACCAGTGATGCGGCTAGCGGGTCCACAGATACGCAGTATTTT. This codes for CATSDAASGSTDTQYF.

Ten or more counts support this clonotype. The chain recombines TRBV7-9 with TRBJ2-7; TRBD2 matches 7 bases. The CDR3 is 12 amino acids. Germline V lookup: CDR1 SEHNR, CDR2 FQNEAQ (reference sequence). With 3 bases clipped from V and 6 bases from J, the junction kept 2 bases outside the gene matches. The DNA of the CDR3 is TGTGCCAGCAGCTTCCCGGGGGGCGAGCAGTACTTC. It translates to CASSFPGGEQYF.

The chain joins TRBV10-1 to TRBJ2-1, with a possible D match to TRBD2 (6 bases). CDR1 is WNHNN and CDR2 is SYGVQD in the germline V gene (reference sequence). This CDR3 spans 15 amino acids. V lost 3 bases to trimming and J lost 4 bases, with 13 bases between them. The CDR3 is CASSDRGSGYNEQFF. The CDR3 nucleotides read TGCGCCAGCAGTGATCGCGGTAGCGGTTACAATGAGCAGTTCTTC.

The genes are TRBV12-3 or TRBV12-4 and TRBJ2-1, with 13 bases matching TRBD2. The CDR3 is 19 residues long. V lost 2 bases to trimming and J lost 5 bases; unmatched junction nucleotides: 12. The CDR3 reads CASSLLLAGGPLGHNEQFF. In nucleotides, the CDR3 is TGTGCCAGCAGTTTATTACTAGCGGGAGGGCCGTTGGGACACAATGAGCAGTTCTTC.

This clonotype was seen a few times. J is TRBJ1-6 and V is TRBV10-3, with 10 bases aligning to TRBD1. V gave up 6 bases and J gave up 7 bases; unmatched junction bases: 6. The length of the CDR3 is 15 residues. Germline V gives CDR1 ENHRY, CDR2 SYGVKD. DNA of the CDR3: TGTGCCATCAGCGACCGGGACAGGGGAAATTCACCCCTCCACTTT. Translation gives CAISDRDRGNSPLHF.

V is TRBV10-3 and J is TRBJ1-4, with 9 nucleotides matching TRBD1. CDR1 is ENHRY, CDR2 SYGVKD, per germline. This CDR3 region has 14 residues. The junction had 1 base not matched to a gene; V was cut back by 3 bases and J by 5 bases. The CDR3 DNA reads as TGTGCCATCAGTGACGGGACAGGGAATGAAAAACTGTTTTTT. Translating gives CAISDGTGNEKLFF.

This chain joins TRBV19 and TRBJ1-1; maybe TRBD1 (5 bases). The germline gives CDR1 LNHDA, CDR2 SQIVND (reference sequence). Trimming removed 3 bases from V and 0 bases from J, with 14 bases in between. This CDR3 region has 16 residues. CDR3 sequence reads: CASSILGPFMNTEAFF. In nucleotides, the CDR3 is TGTGCCAGTAGTATTTTGGGGCCCTTCATGAACACTGAAGCTTTCTTT. The full variable domain, completed using reference TRBV19 and TRBJ1-1, is DGGITQSPKYLFRKEGQNVTLSCEQNLNHDAMYWYRQDPGQGLRLIYYSQIVNDFQKGDIAEGYSVSREKKESFPLTVTSAQKNPTAFYLCASSILGPFMNTEAFFGQGTRLTVV.

This chain joins TRBV6-5 and TRBJ1-4, with 8 bases fitting TRBD1. With 2 bases clipped from V and 6 bases from J, the junction kept 8 bases outside the gene matches. CDR3 length: 16 amino acids. Germline assignment: CDR1 MNHEY and CDR2 SVGAGI. CDR3 sequence reads: CASSYPEGQGDEKLFF. The DNA of the CDR3 is TGTGCCAGCAGTTACCCCGAAGGACAGGGCGATGAAAAACTGTTTTTT.

V usage is TRBV25-1 and J usage is TRBJ2-3, with 7 bases matching TRBD2. V lost 8 bases to trimming and J lost 3 bases; unmatched junction nucleotides: 29. The germline gives CDR1 MGHDK, CDR2 SYGVNS. The CDR3 runs 21 residues. The CDR3 DNA reads TGTGCCAGCCCCACTCTTCGACGGCCGAGGTGGCGGGAGTCCTTTACAGATACGCAGTATTTT. This sequence encodes CASPTLRRPRWRESFTDTQYF.

V and J are TRBV19 and TRBJ2-5; TRBD1 matches 10 bases. V lost 4 bases and J lost 3; bases outside the gene matches: 5. The CDR3 runs 15 residues. Germline loops: CDR1 LNHDA, CDR2 SQIVND (reference sequence). The CDR3 loop is CASSTWTGGEETQYF. For the CDR3, the DNA is TGTGCCAGTAGTACATGGACAGGGGGAGAAGAGACCCAGTACTTC.

Ten or more counts support this clonotype. The V and J genes are TRBV19 and TRBJ2-1, with D unresolved. The CDR3 spans 14 residues. The V gene's germline CDR1 is LNHDA and CDR2 SQIVND (reference sequence). The ends were cut back, 7 bases at V and 1 base at J, with 11 bases in the middle. The CDR3 DNA follows: TGTGCCAGTACCTCTCAGGCGTCCTACAATGAGCAGTTCTTC. Its protein is CASTSQASYNEQFF.

This clonotype was recorded many times. The chain carries TRBV5-4 and TRBJ2-7; 12 nucleotides line up with TRBD1. Germline V gives CDR1 SGHNT, CDR2 YYREEE (reference sequence). The CDR3 runs 14 residues. Trimming removed 4 bases from V and 7 bases from J; junction bases left unmatched: 6. CDR3 sequence (DNA): TGTGCCAGCAGCCAGGGACAGGGGGCTGGGGAGCAGTACTTC. Protein product: CASSQGQGAGEQYF.

The chain employs TRBV27 and TRBJ2-3; 10 nucleotides line up with TRBD2. There are 16 residues in the CDR3. The germline V gene has CDR1 MNHEY and CDR2 SMNVEV (reference sequence). Germline trimming cut 5 bases from V and 3 bases from J; bases unmatched to any gene: 8. CDR3 sequence reads: CASSRRTSGTTDTQYF. In DNA, the CDR3 is TGTGCCAGCAGTCGACGTACTAGCGGGACGACAGATACGCAGTATTTT.

This chain joins TRBV20-1 and TRBJ2-1; 10 positions match TRBD2. Germline CDR1 and CDR2: DFQATT and SNEGSKA (reference sequence). V lost 4 bases, J lost 8 bases, and 8 bases stayed unmatched. The CDR3 has 14 amino acids. CDR3 bases: TGCAGTGCTAAGAGGGCTAGCGGGAGCTATGAGCAGTTCTTC. Amino acid sequence: CSAKRASGSYEQFF.

For this clonotype: A much larger clone differs from this one at a single base, so this may be a read error. The chain employs TRBV11-2 and TRBJ1-1; a weak D match, TRBD1 (6 bases). Trimming pared 2 bases from V and 1 base from J, leaving 11 bases between. Germline CDR1 and CDR2: SGHAT and FQNNGV. CDR3 size: 15 residues. The CDR3: CASSLRLGANTEAFF. In DNA form, the CDR3 reads TGTGCCAGCAGCTTAAGGTTGGGGGCGAACACTGAAGCTTTCTTT.

This clonotype was observed at least ten times. The CDR3 is CASSSTGISVGNTIYF. DNA of the CDR3: TGTGCCAGCAGCTCCACAGGGATCTCTGTTGGAAACACCATATATTTT. The rearrangement joins TRBV2 to TRBJ1-3; D may be TRBD1 (6 bases). Germline V lookup: CDR1 SNHLY, CDR2 FYNNEI. The CDR3 covers 16 residues. V was pared by 6 bases and J by 3 bases, with 18 bases between.

The chain has TRBV12-3 or TRBV12-4 and TRBJ2-3; D is possibly TRBD2 (5 bases). Trimming removed 5 bases from V and 2 bases from J, with 14 bases in between. The length of the CDR3 is 15 residues. In DNA, the CDR3 is TGTGCCAGCAGTAGCAGACTACCCCCCACAGATACGCAGTATTTT. As protein: CASSSRLPPTDTQYF.

The table lists this clonotype with many counts. This chain links TRBV2 with TRBJ1-1; TRBD1 agrees at 7 bases. J was trimmed by 6 bases and V by 4 bases; bases with no gene match: 5. Germline CDR1 and CDR2: SNHLY and FYNNEI. This CDR3 has 13 residues. Here the CDR3 DNA reads TGTGCCAGCAGTGGGGGGACAGTTGCTGAAGCTTTCTTT. It encodes CASSGGTVAEAFF.

This clonotype was recorded many times. The chain has TRBV18 and TRBJ1-1; D not resolved. Trimming removed 5 bases from V and 4 bases from J, with 11 bases in between. Per germline, CDR1 KGHSH and CDR2 LQKENI. CDR3 length: 13 amino acids. The chain's CDR3 is CASSDTLGTEAFF. CDR3 in DNA: TGTGCCAGCTCAGATACGTTGGGCACTGAAGCTTTCTTT.